One sample yielded the 21 T cell receptor beta chains listed below, sequenced in a study of Ad26.COV2.S vaccination and SARS-CoV-2 variants. Measured with immunoSEQ multiplex PCR; TCRdb has only the in-frame clones, and not every one. The sample consists of 300,000 to 400,000 clones, around 90% of them appearing once. Treatment: 15 to 20 received Ad26.COV2.S at low or high dose, single or two shots; about five received placebo; per-sample allocation not given. Day 63 after the first injection of vaccine or placebo was the sampling time. The sequencing here drew on peripheral blood, taken in a trial of Ad26.COV2.S vaccine versus placebo. These TCRs come from a person between 18 and 65 years old who received the Ad26.COV2.S COVID-19 vaccine or a placebo.

The chain links TRBV7-6 to TRBJ1-1; D possibly corresponds to TRBD1 (5 bases). CDR1 and CDR2 (germline): SGHVS, FNYEAQ. The CDR3 sequence is 14 residues long. V was cut by 4 bases and J by 0 bases, with 9 bases left in between. In nucleotides, the CDR3 is TGTGCCAGCAGCTCAGGGTCCGTGAACACTGAAGCTTTCTTT. Encoded protein: CASSSGSVNTEAFF.

The chain is built from TRBV5-1 and TRBJ1-6; 7 positions agree with TRBD1. Germline CDR1 is SGHRS and CDR2 is YFSETQ. V shed 1 base, J shed 0 bases, and the junction held 7 bases outside the gene matches. This CDR3 has 18 residues. CDR3 region: CASSLLGGTLSYNSPLHF. The CDR3 nucleotides read TGCGCCAGCAGCTTGTTAGGGGGCACACTCTCCTATAATTCACCCCTCCACTTT.

V is TRBV4-2 and J is TRBJ2-2, with D possibly matching TRBD2 (6 bases). The ends were cut back, 2 bases at V and 2 bases at J, with 15 bases in the middle. The CDR3 is 17 residues long. Germline CDR1 and CDR2: LGHNA and YNFKEQ. In DNA, the CDR3 is TGTGCCAGCAGCCAATCACTAGCCCTGACAAACACCGGGGAGCTGTTTTTT. Translated, it gives CASSQSLALTNTGELFF.

V and J are TRBV5-6 and TRBJ2-1, with D maybe TRBD1 (6 bases). Germline V CDR1 and CDR2: SGHDT, YYEEEE. This CDR3 has 11 residues. Trimming left V 4 bases short and J 10 bases short, with 9 bases between. The CDR3 region has the DNA TGTGCCAGCAGCCTCAGGGGCGAGCAGTTCTTC. Translated: CASSLRGEQFF.

The chain employs TRBV7-9 and TRBJ1-2, with 7 bases fitting TRBD1. The V gene's germline CDR1 is SEHNR and CDR2 FQNEAQ (reference sequence). V gave up 5 bases and J gave up 4 bases; unmatched junction bases: 10. The CDR3 is made up of 15 amino acids. This CDR3 reads CASSNWTGGIYGYTF. The CDR3 coding sequence is TGTGCCAGCAGCAATTGGACAGGAGGTATCTATGGCTACACCTTC.

This clone has a single count. The CDR3 DNA reads TGTGCCAGCAGCCAGCAGGGGGGGGGCTCCTACAATGAGCAGTTCTTC. This codes for CASSQQGGGSYNEQFF. The chain carries TRBV27 and TRBJ2-1; D might be TRBD1 or TRBD2, each matching 7 bases. Germline lookup yields CDR1 MNHEY and CDR2 SMNVEV (reference sequence). Trimming pared 6 bases from V and 0 bases from J, leaving 15 bases between. The CDR3 has 16 residues.

The rearrangement uses TRBV20-1 and TRBJ2-3; D gene uncertain. With 6 bases removed from V and 3 bases from J, the gap between germline ends came to 7 bases. The CDR3 length is 11 residues. Germline assignment: CDR1 DFQATT and CDR2 SNEGSKA (reference sequence). The CDR3 region has the DNA TGCAGTGCGGTAGGAACAGATACGCAGTATTTT. This codes for CSAVGTDTQYF.

This chain connects TRBV30 to TRBJ1-2, with TRBD1 matching 11 bases. Germline V gene lookup returns CDR1 GTSNPN and CDR2 SVGIG (reference sequence). V lost 0 bases to trimming and J lost 8 bases; unmatched junction nucleotides: 5. The CDR3 covers 14 residues. This chain's CDR3 is CAWSVGQGARGYTF. The CDR3 DNA is TGTGCCTGGAGTGTAGGACAGGGGGCGCGGGGCTACACCTTC.

V gene TRBV27 combines with J gene TRBJ2-5; TRBD1 is a possible D gene (7 bases). Germline V gives CDR1 MNHEY, CDR2 SMNVEV (reference sequence). The CDR3 length is 17 residues. The ends were cut back, 3 bases at V and 2 bases at J, with 19 bases in the middle. In DNA, the CDR3 is TGTGCCAGCAGTTTCCTCCCGTCAGGGGGGAATCAAGAGACCCAGTACTTC. Its protein is CASSFLPSGGNQETQYF.

The count of this clone is one. The chain employs TRBV5-1 and TRBJ2-2; D is perhaps TRBD1 (6 bases). Germline CDR1 SGHRS, CDR2 YFSETQ. The length of the CDR3 is 15 residues. Deletions cut 2 bases from V and 4 bases from J, with 12 bases between. The CDR3 reads CASSLLGASTGELFF. As DNA, the CDR3 is TGCGCCAGCAGCTTATTGGGGGCTTCCACCGGGGAGCTGTTTTTT.

The chain couples TRBV6-5 to TRBJ2-7; TRBD1 might be the D (7 bases). This CDR3 is built from 14 residues. V lost 7 bases and J lost 3, with 16 bases in between. From germline, CDR1 is MNHEY and CDR2 SVGAGI. The CDR3 coding sequence is TGTGCCAGCAAAACGCGGGACAGATACTACGAGCAGTACTTC. Its translation: CASKTRDRYYEQYF.

This chain uses TRBV7-9 with TRBJ2-2; D remains unclear. The V end was cut by 2 bases, the J end by 4 bases, with 2 bases between. CDR1 and CDR2 (germline): SEHNR, FQNEAQ (reference sequence). CDR3 length equals 12 residues. The CDR3 coding sequence is TGTGCCAGCAGCTTAACCACCGGGGAGCTGTTTTTT. It specifies CASSLTTGELFF. The whole variable domain, filled in from reference TRBV7-9 and TRBJ2-2, reads DTGVSQNPRHKITKRGQNVTFRCDPISEHNRLYWYRQTLGQGPEFLTYFQNEAQLEKSRLLSDRFSAERPKGSFSTLEIQRTEQGDSAMYLCASSLTTGELFFGEGSRLTVL.

The chain uses TRBV6-5 and TRBJ2-7; 10 nucleotides align to TRBD2. The germline V gene has CDR1 MNHEY and CDR2 SVGAGI. This CDR3 spans 16 amino acids. V was clipped by 2 bases and J by 0 bases; unmatched bases: 4. The CDR3 protein is CASSYERGGSSYEQYF. The CDR3 bases are TGTGCCAGCAGTTACGAGCGGGGGGGGAGCTCCTACGAGCAGTACTTC.

The chain carries TRBV6-5 and TRBJ2-6; D perhaps matches TRBD2 (5 bases). CDR1 and CDR2 (germline): MNHEY, SVGAGI. The V end was cut by 0 bases, the J end by 0 bases, with 6 bases between. This CDR3 is 16 amino acids long. In DNA, the CDR3 is TGTGCCAGCAGTTACTCGGGGAGCTCTGGGGCCAACGTCCTGACTTTC. This encodes CASSYSGSSGANVLTF.

The chain combines TRBV12-3 or TRBV12-4 with TRBJ1-1, with D perhaps TRBD1 (5 bases). The CDR3 totals 12 residues. V dropped 7 bases and J dropped 3 bases, with 9 bases sitting between them. Here the CDR3 reads CASTPGYTEAFF. CDR3 nucleotides: TGTGCCAGCACTCCAGGGTACACTGAAGCTTTCTTT.

This rearrangement joins TRBV5-6 to TRBJ2-6, with D perhaps being TRBD1 or TRBD2 (5 bases each). Per germline, CDR1 SGHDT and CDR2 YYEEEE. The CDR3 runs to 15 residues. Trimming pared 4 bases from V and 0 bases from J, leaving 8 bases between. The CDR3 DNA reads as TGTGCCAGCAGCCGGGACCACTCTGGGGCCAACGTCCTGACTTTC. It encodes CASSRDHSGANVLTF.

V is TRBV2 and J is TRBJ1-1, with a tentative D call TRBD1 (6 bases). Trimming pared 0 bases from V and 4 bases from J, leaving 15 bases between. The CDR3 runs to 16 residues. Germline V CDR1 and CDR2: SNHLY, FYNNEI. The CDR3, as DNA: TGTGCCAGCAGTGAAGCGGGGGGACACCTGAGCACTGAAGCTTTCTTT. Its protein product is CASSEAGGHLSTEAFF.

On this clone: Other nucleotide sequences in the sample specify the same CDR3. Written as DNA, the CDR3 is TGTGCCAGCAGTTTAAATCAGCCCCAGCATTTT. Protein sequence: CASSLNQPQHF. This chain uses TRBV28 with TRBJ1-5; unclear D gene. This CDR3 has 11 amino acids. In germline, CDR1 is MDHEN, CDR2 SYDVKM. Deletions cut 2 bases from V and 4 bases from J, with 0 bases between.

The chain is built from TRBV7-2 and TRBJ1-5; perhaps TRBD1 as D (5 bases). The CDR3 is made up of 13 amino acids. Trimming left V 4 bases short and J 4 bases short, with 8 bases between. Germline lookup yields CDR1 SGHTA and CDR2 FQGNSA. The CDR3 sequence: CASSWDANQPQHF. CDR3 in DNA: TGTGCCAGCAGCTGGGACGCAAATCAGCCCCAGCATTTT.

This clone was detected once. The V and J genes are TRBV27 and TRBJ1-1; tentatively, D is TRBD1 (5 bases). Germline assignment: CDR1 MNHEY and CDR2 SMNVEV (reference sequence). V was shortened by 0 bases and J by 4 bases, with 12 bases between the two germline ends. This CDR3 comprises 15 residues. The CDR3 loop reads CASSLSGWGLTEAFF. The CDR3 DNA reads TGTGCCAGCAGTTTATCAGGATGGGGACTCACTGAAGCTTTCTTT.

The chain combines TRBV7-3 with TRBJ2-7; TRBD1 matches 7 bases. This CDR3 is 13 amino acids long. The germline V gene has CDR1 SGHTA and CDR2 FQGTGA. Unmatched junction bases numbered 5, after V lost 6 bases and J lost 3 bases. The CDR3 sequence: CASSPGQFYEQYF. CDR3 nucleotide sequence: TGTGCCAGCAGTCCGGGACAGTTCTACGAGCAGTACTTC.